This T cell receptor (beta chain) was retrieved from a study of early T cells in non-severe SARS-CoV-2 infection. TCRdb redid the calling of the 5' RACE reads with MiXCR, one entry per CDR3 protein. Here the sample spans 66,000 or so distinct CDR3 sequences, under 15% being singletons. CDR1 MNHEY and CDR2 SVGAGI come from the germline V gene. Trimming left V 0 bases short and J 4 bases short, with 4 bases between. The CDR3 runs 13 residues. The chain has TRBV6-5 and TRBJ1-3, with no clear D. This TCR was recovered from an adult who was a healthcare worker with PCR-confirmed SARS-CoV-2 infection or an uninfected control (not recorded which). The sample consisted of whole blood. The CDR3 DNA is TGTGCCAGCAGTTACTCTATAGGAAACACCATATATTTT. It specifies CASSYSIGNTIYF.